A selection of T cell receptor beta chains follows, all from one sample in a study of blood T cell repertoires in COVID-19. Libraries were prepared by immunoSEQ multiplex PCR; TCRdb keeps only in-frame clonotypes and omits some of them. The sample includes around 260,000 clones, just over 85% seen only once; the top ten take around 2.9%. Sequencing was done on a sample of peripheral blood. These receptors all stem from a woman aged 30 to 39 with active or convalescent COVID-19. The CDR3 runs from the conserved cysteine through the conserved F or W. The D gene is left open where the match is weak. Only some rows state a clone size, as once, few, many or a class for expanded clones.

D gene,J gene,V gene,clone size,CDR3 DNA,CDR3 protein
NA,TRBJ1-5,TRBV19,NA,TGTGCCAGTAGTAAGAGGGACTATAATCAGCCCCAGCATTTT,CASSKRDYNQPQHF
NA,TRBJ1-1,TRBV6-5,NA,TGTGCCAGCACCGGCGGGACGGTGAACACTGAAGCTTTCTTT,CASTGGTVNTEAFF
NA,TRBJ2-1,TRBV3-1/TRBV3-2,NA,TGTGCCAGCAGCCGCCTCCGGGAGTTTGGCAATGAGCAGTTCTTC,CASSRLREFGNEQFF
TRBD2,TRBJ2-7,TRBV7-2,NA,TGTGCCAGCAGCTTAGCTAGCGGGGGGTACTACGAGCAGTACTTC,CASSLASGGYYEQYF
TRBD2,TRBJ2-1,TRBV28,once,TGTGCCAGCACAAGTACCGGGACTAGAGTTTATGAGCAGTTCTTC,CASTSTGTRVYEQFF
TRBD1,TRBJ2-5,TRBV7-2,NA,TGTGCCAGCAGCTCCCCCGGGACAGGGGAGGAAGAGACCCAGTACTTC,CASSSPGTGEEETQYF
TRBD2,TRBJ2-7,TRBV20-1,NA,TGCAGTGCTAGTAGACTAGCGGTGGACTACGAGCAGTACTTC,CSASRLAVDYEQYF
TRBD2,TRBJ2-2,TRBV24-1,once,TGTGCCACCCGGGCCGGGGGGTCTTCAAACACCGGGGAGCTGTTTTTT,CATRAGGSSNTGELFF
TRBD1,TRBJ1-2,TRBV2,NA,TGTGCCAGCAGGGCGGACAGGGTGGTCTATGGCTACACCTTC,CASRADRVVYGYTF
TRBD1,TRBJ1-4,TRBV25-1,NA,TGTGCCAGCAGTGACGGGACAGGGGAAGAAAAACTGTTTTTT,CASSDGTGEEKLFF
TRBD2,TRBJ2-5,TRBV24-1,NA,TGTGCCACCAGCCAGCGGGGACCCCAAGAGACCCAGTACTTC,CATSQRGPQETQYF
TRBD2,TRBJ2-5,TRBV7-2,NA,TGTGCCAGCAGCTCCCTAGCGGGGGGAACCGCCGAGACCCAGTACTTC,CASSSLAGGTAETQYF
TRBD1,TRBJ1-5,TRBV19,NA,TGTGCCAGTAGTATGTTGCAGGGGGCATTCCCCAATCAGCCCCAGCATTTT,CASSMLQGAFPNQPQHF
NA,TRBJ1-5,TRBV6-4,NA,TGTGCCAGCAAAGACAGCTGGAATAGCAATCAGCCCCAGCATTTT,CASKDSWNSNQPQHF
TRBD1,TRBJ1-6,TRBV10-3,few,TGTGCCATCAGGGGACAGGCGAATAATTCACCCCTCCACTTT,CAIRGQANNSPLHF
TRBD1,TRBJ2-1,TRBV7-2,NA,TGTGCCAGCAGCTCCGCCGGGACAGGGTTTGATGAGCAGTTCTTC,CASSSAGTGFDEQFF
NA,TRBJ1-5,TRBV21-1,NA,TGTGCCAGCAGCAAGAACAGTCCCCAGCATTTT,CASSKNSPQHF
NA,TRBJ1-6,TRBV11-3,NA,TGTGCCAGCAGCACAAATAATAATTCACCCCTCCACTTT,CASSTNNNSPLHF
TRBD1,TRBJ2-5,TRBV6-5,NA,TGTGCCAGCGGGGACAGGCAAGAGACCCAGTACTTC,CASGDRQETQYF
TRBD1,TRBJ2-7,TRBV10-3,once,TGTGCCATCAGTGAAGCCGGGACAGGGGGGTACGAGCAGTACTTC,CAISEAGTGGYEQYF
NA,TRBJ2-3,TRBV9,NA,TGTGCCAGCAGCCCCCGAAGCGGCGGGGCCCTACCCACAGATACGCAGTATTTT,CASSPRSGGALPTDTQYF
NA,TRBJ1-2,TRBV6-2/TRBV6-3,NA,TGTGCCAGCAGTTATCACAGGGTCTACGGCTACACCTTC,CASSYHRVYGYTF
NA,TRBJ1-2,TRBV21-1,NA,TGTGCCAGCAGCCTCGTAGGAGTTCCTTCTAACTATGGCTACACCTTC,CASSLVGVPSNYGYTF
NA,TRBJ1-1,TRBV6-4,NA,TGTGCCAGCAGTGACTCGAAAGGAGATATGAACACTGAAGCTTTCTTT,CASSDSKGDMNTEAFF
TRBD2,TRBJ2-3,TRBV30,NA,TGTGCCTGGAGTATCGGGGGGGCTTCAGATACGCAGTATTTT,CAWSIGGASDTQYF
NA,TRBJ1-6,TRBV5-6,NA,TGTGCCAGCAGCCGACAGAGCTCCTATAATTCACCCCTCCACTTT,CASSRQSSYNSPLHF
NA,TRBJ1-6,TRBV21-1,NA,TGTGCCAGCAGCAAAGAGGGCAGGGGCGCCTATAATTCACCCCTCCACTTT,CASSKEGRGAYNSPLHF
TRBD2,TRBJ2-5,TRBV6-2/TRBV6-3,NA,TGTGCCAGCAGTTACGAGGAGAGCGGGGGGCCTGGAGAGACCCAGTACTTC,CASSYEESGGPGETQYF
TRBD1,TRBJ1-2,TRBV10-3,NA,TGTGCCATCAGTGATCCGGGACAGGGTCGCAACTATGGCTACACCTTC,CAISDPGQGRNYGYTF
TRBD2,TRBJ2-3,TRBV3-1/TRBV3-2,NA,TGTGCCAGCAGCCAAGGGCTAGCGGGGGGAGTAGATACGCAGTATTTT,CASSQGLAGGVDTQYF
TRBD2,TRBJ2-3,TRBV4-3,NA,TGCGCCAGCAGCCTAACGACTCGGGGGCGGGGGGGCCCCGCAGATACGCAGTATTTT,CASSLTTRGRGGPADTQYF
NA,TRBJ2-4,TRBV29-1,NA,TGCAGCGTTGGCGGAATAGCCAAAAACATTCAGTACTTC,CSVGGIAKNIQYF
NA,TRBJ2-3,TRBV2,NA,TGTGCCAGCAGTGAGGGGGCGATCACAGATACGCAGTATTTT,CASSEGAITDTQYF
TRBD1,TRBJ1-1,TRBV6-5,NA,TGTGCCAGCAGTCTGGGACAGCTGAACACTGAAGCTTTCTTT,CASSLGQLNTEAFF
NA,TRBJ1-2,TRBV6-6,NA,TGTGCCAGCAGTGGTTCGACAGAACCTTATGGCTACACCTTC,CASSGSTEPYGYTF
TRBD2,TRBJ2-3,TRBV24-1,once,TGTGCCACCAGTGCTAGCGGAGCAGATACGCAGTATTTT,CATSASGADTQYF
NA,TRBJ1-5,TRBV28,few,TGTGCCAGCCGTGTATGGCAGGCTAATCAGCCCCAGCATTTT,CASRVWQANQPQHF
NA,TRBJ2-2,TRBV18,NA,TGTGCCAGCTCACCCGTCGACAGCAATATGGGGGAGCTGTTTTTT,CASSPVDSNMGELFF
TRBD2,TRBJ2-3,TRBV7-8,NA,TGTGCCAGCAGCCCCACTAGCGGGTATAGCACAGATACGCAGTATTTT,CASSPTSGYSTDTQYF
TRBD1,TRBJ2-3,TRBV15,NA,TGTGCCACCAGCAGGCGACAGGGAGTCACAGATACGCAGTATTTT,CATSRRQGVTDTQYF
NA,TRBJ2-2,TRBV7-2,few,TGTGCCAGCAGCTTTCAGCGTCTGACCGGGGAGCTGTTTTTT,CASSFQRLTGELFF
NA,TRBJ1-2,TRBV4-1,NA,TGCGCCAGCAGCCAACCCAGGGCGACCGTTAACTATGGCTACACCTTC,CASSQPRATVNYGYTF
NA,TRBJ2-2,TRBV7-2,once,TGTGCCAGCAGCCCAAGAGGGACATCGAACACCGGGGAGCTGTTTTTT,CASSPRGTSNTGELFF
NA,TRBJ1-1,TRBV6-5,NA,TGTGCCAGCAGTTATCTGGTTGCTGGAGGCACTGAAGCTTTCTTT,CASSYLVAGGTEAFF
NA,TRBJ1-2,TRBV9,few,TGTGCCAGCAGCTCGAGCGGCGGGCGTCCTACCGGGGTTGGCTACACCTTC,CASSSSGGRPTGVGYTF
NA,TRBJ2-2,TRBV9,NA,TGTGCCAGCAGCCCCCTTGGAATAGCGGCTAACACCGGGGAGCTGTTTTTT,CASSPLGIAANTGELFF
NA,TRBJ1-2,TRBV3-1/TRBV3-2,few,TGTGCCAGCAGCCACGGGGGGGTTGACTATGGCTACACCTTC,CASSHGGVDYGYTF
TRBD1,TRBJ2-5,TRBV7-8,NA,TGTGCCAGCAGCTTGACAGGGGAGATAGGGACCCAGTACTTC,CASSLTGEIGTQYF
NA,TRBJ2-7,TRBV10-1,NA,TGCGCCAGCAGAGCAGGGGGACTAGGTTCGTACGAGCAGTACTTC,CASRAGGLGSYEQYF
TRBD1,TRBJ1-1,TRBV3-1/TRBV3-2,NA,TGTGCCAGCAGTCCCGGGACAGGGGGCTCTATGAACACTGAAGCTTTCTTT,CASSPGTGGSMNTEAFF
TRBD2,TRBJ2-3,TRBV28,NA,TGTGCCACCACCCTTGGGACTAGCGGGGGGGTGGATACGCAGTATTTT,CATTLGTSGGVDTQYF
NA,TRBJ2-1,TRBV11-3,NA,TGTGCCAGCAGCTTAGGCGGGGTCGTTGAGCAGTTCTTC,CASSLGGVVEQFF
TRBD1,TRBJ1-1,TRBV5-4,NA,TGTGCCAGCAGCCCGACAGGGGCCATGAACACTGAAGCTTTCTTT,CASSPTGAMNTEAFF
TRBD2,TRBJ2-5,TRBV5-8,NA,TGTGCCAGCAGCTTGGGGACTAGCGGGGGTTTAGGAGAGACCCAGTACTTC,CASSLGTSGGLGETQYF
NA,TRBJ1-4,TRBV6-2/TRBV6-3,NA,TGTGCCAGCAGTTACCCGAGGGTCGTCGCAGAAAAACTGTTTTTT,CASSYPRVVAEKLFF
NA,TRBJ1-1,TRBV7-8,NA,TGTGCCAGCAGCTTCGCAGGGTTGTGGGGCGCTGAAGCTTTCTTT,CASSFAGLWGAEAFF
TRBD1,TRBJ2-7,TRBV6-6,once,TGTGCCGCCGAGGACAGGGGGTCCTCCGAGCAGTACTTC,CAAEDRGSSEQYF
NA,TRBJ1-3,TRBV7-9,NA,TGTGCCAGCAGCCTAGGGACAACCGGAAACACCATATATTTT,CASSLGTTGNTIYF
NA,TRBJ2-3,TRBV9,NA,TGTGCCAGCAGCCCCACGGGGTTTTCGAGGGCAGATACGCAGTATTTT,CASSPTGFSRADTQYF
NA,TRBJ1-2,TRBV6-5,NA,TGTGCCAGCAAGCTCGGGAAGAACTATGGCTACACCTTC,CASKLGKNYGYTF